Listed below are T cell receptor beta chains from one sample, sequenced in a study of T cells after posttransplantation cyclophosphamide. Clones were read by immunoSEQ multiplex PCR, and TCRdb kept only the in-frame ones, dropping some. The table records roughly 25,000 clones, about 82% of them present only once. Input material: PBMCs. These receptors were collected from a woman in her sixties with a blood cancer, CMV-positive, and with a related stem cell donor. Each CDR3 is given with its conserved first and last residue. D genes are given only for firm matches. Some rows mark clone size as missing; the rest say once, few, many or name a class of expanded clone.

TGTGCCAGCAGTTACTCTGGAGTCAATGAGCAGTTCTTC	CASSYSGVNEQFF	13	NA	TRBV6-5	TRBJ2-1	NA
TGTGCCAGCAGTTTAGCACCCCCGGGACACCACTACGAGCAGTACTTC	CASSLAPPGHHYEQYF	16	NA	TRBV27	TRBJ2-7	NA
TGCGCCAGCAGCTACGCTAGCGGTTCTGAGTATGAGCAGTTCTTC	CASSYASGSEYEQFF	15	TRBD2	TRBV5-1	TRBJ2-1	NA
TGCGCCAGCAAAGACAGGGGGCGACAAGAGACCCAGTACTTC	CASKDRGRQETQYF	14	TRBD1	TRBV10-1	TRBJ2-5	NA
TGTGCCAGCAGCGTAGTGGGGGGACAGGGGGGAGATACGCAGTATTTT	CASSVVGGQGGDTQYF	16	TRBD1	TRBV9	TRBJ2-3	NA
TGTGCCAGCAGTTACTCGCGGGACAGGGGGCCTTACGAGCAGTACTTC	CASSYSRDRGPYEQYF	16	TRBD1	TRBV6-5	TRBJ2-7	once
TGTGCCAGCAGCTTTTCCCAGAACAATGAGCAGTTCTTC	CASSFSQNNEQFF	13	NA	TRBV11-3	TRBJ2-1	NA
TGTGCCAGCAGCACGGGACAAAACACTGAAGCTTTCTTT	CASSTGQNTEAFF	13	NA	TRBV11-2	TRBJ1-1	NA
TGTGCCAGCAGGGAGGGAGGAGGAGGCACTGAAGCTTTCTTT	CASREGGGGTEAFF	14	NA	TRBV6-1	TRBJ1-1	few
TGTGCCAGCAGGGAGCGGGAGGGCCTCCCGGGGTTCTTC	CASREREGLPGFF	13	TRBD2	TRBV28	TRBJ2-1	NA
TGTGCCAGCAGCCCTAGCAGCACAGATACGCAGTATTTT	CASSPSSTDTQYF	13	NA	TRBV28	TRBJ2-3	NA
TGTGCCTGGGGCTATAGGGGCGGCGAGCAGTACTTC	CAWGYRGGEQYF	12	NA	TRBV30	TRBJ2-7	NA
TGTGCCATCAGTAATAGCGGAACCCAAGAGACCCAGTACTTC	CAISNSGTQETQYF	14	NA	TRBV10-3	TRBJ2-5	once
TGTGCCAGCGTCGGGGGCTCCTACAATGAGCAGTTCTTC	CASVGGSYNEQFF	13	NA	TRBV7-8	TRBJ2-1	NA
TGTGCCAGCAGTTTCGACAGGGGAGGGAGAGAGACCCAGTACTTC	CASSFDRGGRETQYF	15	NA	TRBV27	TRBJ2-5	once